Described below is a single T cell receptor (beta chain) sequence and its context. This entry belongs to a study of T cells after yellow fever vaccination. Via MiXCR, TCRdb re-called the 5' RACE reads, giving one row per CDR3 protein. The sample contains about 430,000 distinct CDR3 sequences, 18% of which appear only once. From germline, CDR1 is DFQATT and CDR2 SNEGSKA (reference sequence). This CDR3 region has 14 residues. V gene TRBV20-1 combines with J gene TRBJ1-1; perhaps TRBD1 as D (5 bases). This clonotype was obtained from a man aged 18 to 29 who received the YFV17D yellow fever vaccine. This specimen was PBMCs, taken before the yellow fever booster vaccination. This CDR3 reads CRGPGQGEETEAFF. CDR3 sequence (DNA): TGCAGAGGACCAGGGCAGGGAGAAGAGACTGAAGCTTTCTTT.